The clone carrying this T cell receptor (beta chain) was seen only once. The antigen is undetermined. Some clones are missing from TCRdb's copy, which holds only in-frame ones; the method was immunoSEQ multiplex PCR. Here the sample spans 40,000 or so clones, approximately 87% being singletons. Relapse after autologous stem cell transplantation occurred in every patient, and brentuximab vedotin exposure varied. The data derive from a study of PD-1 blockade in classical Hodgkin lymphoma. Study as a whole: A 3 mg/kg intravenous dose of nivolumab was received by patients every 2 weeks.

Study-level results: Baseline diversity was lower in partial responders and progressors than complete responders. With CD4+ cells, TCR diversity rose significantly by C4D1, but not with CD8+ cells.

The TCR sequence derives from a human donor with classical Hodgkin lymphoma. The sample in question was peripheral blood mononuclear cells (PBMCs), obtained at baseline.

The CDR3 is CSVEVRRANTEAFF. The CDR3 bases are TGCAGCGTTGAGGTGCGGCGAGCGAACACTGAAGCTTTCTTT. The chain uses TRBV29-1 and TRBJ1-1; D not resolved. The CDR3 contains 14 residues. The germline V gene has CDR1 SQVTM and CDR2 ANQGSEA. V lost 3 bases and J lost 1, with 12 bases in between.